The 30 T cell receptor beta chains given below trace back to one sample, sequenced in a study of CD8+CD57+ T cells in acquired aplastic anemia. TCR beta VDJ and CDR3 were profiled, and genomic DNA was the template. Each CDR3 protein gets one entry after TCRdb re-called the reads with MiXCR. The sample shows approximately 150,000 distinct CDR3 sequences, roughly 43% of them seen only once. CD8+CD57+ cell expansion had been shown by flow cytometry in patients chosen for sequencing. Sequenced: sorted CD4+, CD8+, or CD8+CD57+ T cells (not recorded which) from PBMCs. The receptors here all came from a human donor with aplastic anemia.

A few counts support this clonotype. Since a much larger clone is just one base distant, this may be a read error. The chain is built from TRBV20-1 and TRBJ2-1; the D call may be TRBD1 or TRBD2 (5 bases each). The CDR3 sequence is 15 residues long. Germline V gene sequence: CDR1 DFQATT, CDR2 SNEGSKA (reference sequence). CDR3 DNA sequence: TGCAGTGCCCCCAAGGGGCTAGCACCCTACAATGCGCAGTTCTTC. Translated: CSAPKGLAPYNAQFF.

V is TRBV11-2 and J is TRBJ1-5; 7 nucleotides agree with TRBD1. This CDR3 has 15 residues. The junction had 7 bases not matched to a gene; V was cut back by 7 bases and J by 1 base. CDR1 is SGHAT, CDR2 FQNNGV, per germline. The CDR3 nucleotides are TGTGCCAGCAACAACCGGACAGGCAGCAATCAGCCCCAGCATTTT. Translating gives CASNNRTGSNQPQHF.

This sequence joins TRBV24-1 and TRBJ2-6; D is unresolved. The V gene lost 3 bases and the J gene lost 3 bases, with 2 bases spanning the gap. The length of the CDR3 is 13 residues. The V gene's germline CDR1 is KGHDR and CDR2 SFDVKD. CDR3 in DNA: TGTGCCACCAGTGATCGTGGGGCCAACGTCCTGACTTTC. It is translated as CATSDRGANVLTF.

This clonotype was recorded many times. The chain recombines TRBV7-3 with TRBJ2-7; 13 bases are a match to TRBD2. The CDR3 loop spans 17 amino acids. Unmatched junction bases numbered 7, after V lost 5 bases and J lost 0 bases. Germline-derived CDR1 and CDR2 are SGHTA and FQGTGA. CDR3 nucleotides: TGTGCCAGCAGCCAGACTAGCGGGGGGACTAGCTCCTACGAGCAGTACTTC. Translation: CASSQTSGGTSSYEQYF.

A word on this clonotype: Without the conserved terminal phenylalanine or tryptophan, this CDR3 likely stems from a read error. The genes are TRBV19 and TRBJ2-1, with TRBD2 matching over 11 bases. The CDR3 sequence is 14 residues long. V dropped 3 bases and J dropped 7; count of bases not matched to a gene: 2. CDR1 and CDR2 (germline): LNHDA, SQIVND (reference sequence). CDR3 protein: CASSILAGGNEQFV. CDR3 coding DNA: TGTGCCAGTAGTATCCTAGCGGGGGGAAATGAGCAGTTCGTC.

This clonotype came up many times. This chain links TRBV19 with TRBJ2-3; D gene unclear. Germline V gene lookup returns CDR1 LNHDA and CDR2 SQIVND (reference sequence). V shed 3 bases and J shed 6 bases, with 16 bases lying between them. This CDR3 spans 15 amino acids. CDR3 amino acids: CASSMPVIGVDTQYF. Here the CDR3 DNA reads TGTGCCAGTAGTATGCCAGTAATCGGCGTGGATACGCAGTATTTT.

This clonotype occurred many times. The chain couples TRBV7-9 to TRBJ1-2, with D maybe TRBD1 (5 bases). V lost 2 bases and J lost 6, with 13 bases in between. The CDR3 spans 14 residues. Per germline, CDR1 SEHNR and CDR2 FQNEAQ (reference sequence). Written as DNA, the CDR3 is TGTGCCAGCAGCTTAACGGTCCAGGGAGATGGCTACACCTTC. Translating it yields CASSLTVQGDGYTF.

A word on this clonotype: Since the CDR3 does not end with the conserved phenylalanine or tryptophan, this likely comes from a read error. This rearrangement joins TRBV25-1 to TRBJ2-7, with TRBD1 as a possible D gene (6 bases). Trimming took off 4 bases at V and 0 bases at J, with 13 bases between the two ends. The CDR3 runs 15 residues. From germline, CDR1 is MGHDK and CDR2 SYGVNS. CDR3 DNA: TGTGCCAGCAGTGCGGGACAACCTATCTCCTACGAGCAGTACCTC. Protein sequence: CASSAGQPISYEQYL.

The chain's CDR3 is CASSLTVGELFF. CDR3 DNA sequence: TGTGCCAGCAGTCTGACAGTAGGGGAGCTGTTTTTT. The chain is built from TRBV7-2 and TRBJ2-2, with D tentatively TRBD1 (5 bases). V lost 6 bases and J lost 8, with 10 bases in between. CDR3 length: 12 residues. Germline CDR1 reads SGHTA; CDR2 reads FQGNSA.

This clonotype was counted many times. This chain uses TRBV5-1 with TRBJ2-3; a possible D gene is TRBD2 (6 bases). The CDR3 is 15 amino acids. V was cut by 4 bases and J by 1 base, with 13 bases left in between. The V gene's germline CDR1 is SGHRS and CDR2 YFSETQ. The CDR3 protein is CASSQEGLGTDTQYF. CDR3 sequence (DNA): TGCGCCAGCAGCCAGGAGGGACTCGGCACAGATACGCAGTATTTT.

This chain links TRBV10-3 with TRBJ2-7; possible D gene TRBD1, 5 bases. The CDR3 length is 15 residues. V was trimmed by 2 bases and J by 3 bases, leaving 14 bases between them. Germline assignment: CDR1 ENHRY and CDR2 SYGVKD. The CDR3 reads CAISEAWGAVYEQYF. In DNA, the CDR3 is TGTGCCATCAGTGAGGCCTGGGGCGCGGTCTACGAGCAGTACTTC.

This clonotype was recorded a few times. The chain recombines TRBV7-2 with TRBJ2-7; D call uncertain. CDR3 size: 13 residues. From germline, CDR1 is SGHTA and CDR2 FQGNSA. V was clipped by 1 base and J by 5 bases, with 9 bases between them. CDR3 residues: CASSLVGLDEQYF. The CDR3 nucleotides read TGTGCCAGCAGCTTAGTAGGGCTGGACGAGCAGTACTTC. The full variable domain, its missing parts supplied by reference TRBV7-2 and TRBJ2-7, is GAGVSQSPSNKVTEKGKDVELRCDPISGHTALYWYRQSLGQGLEFLIYFQGNSAPDKSGLPSDRFSAERTGGSVSTLTIQRTQQEDSAVYLCASSLVGLDEQYFGPGTRLTVT.

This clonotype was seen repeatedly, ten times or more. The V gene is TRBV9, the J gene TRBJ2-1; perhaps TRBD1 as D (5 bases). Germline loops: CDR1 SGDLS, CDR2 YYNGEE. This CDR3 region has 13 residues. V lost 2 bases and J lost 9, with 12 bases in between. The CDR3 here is CASSVVQGSEQFF. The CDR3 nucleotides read TGTGCCAGCAGCGTTGTCCAGGGAAGTGAGCAGTTCTTC.

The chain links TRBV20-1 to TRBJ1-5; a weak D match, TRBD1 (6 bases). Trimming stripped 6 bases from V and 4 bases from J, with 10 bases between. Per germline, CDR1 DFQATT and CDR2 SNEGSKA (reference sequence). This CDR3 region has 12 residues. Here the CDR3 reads CSAFQGNQPQHF. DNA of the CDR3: TGCAGTGCCTTCCAGGGGAATCAGCCCCAGCATTTT.

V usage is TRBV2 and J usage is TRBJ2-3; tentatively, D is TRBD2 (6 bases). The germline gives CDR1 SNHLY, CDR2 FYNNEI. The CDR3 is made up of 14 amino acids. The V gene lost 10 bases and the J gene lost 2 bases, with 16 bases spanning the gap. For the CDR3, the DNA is TGTGCCACCCAGTCCGGGGGACCCACAGATACGCAGTATTTT. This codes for CATQSGGPTDTQYF.

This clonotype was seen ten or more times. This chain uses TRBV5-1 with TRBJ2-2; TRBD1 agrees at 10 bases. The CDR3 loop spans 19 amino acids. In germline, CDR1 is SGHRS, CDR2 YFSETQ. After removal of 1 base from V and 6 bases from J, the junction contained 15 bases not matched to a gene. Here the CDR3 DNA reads TGCGCCAGCAGCTTGACGACAGGGGGCGCTAGGGTCGGGGCCGGGGAGCTGTTTTTT. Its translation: CASSLTTGGARVGAGELFF.

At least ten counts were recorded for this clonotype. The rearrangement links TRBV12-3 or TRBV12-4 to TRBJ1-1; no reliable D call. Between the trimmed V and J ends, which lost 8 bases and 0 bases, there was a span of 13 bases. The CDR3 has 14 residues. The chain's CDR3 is CASRRVDMNTEAFF. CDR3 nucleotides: TGTGCCAGCCGGAGAGTAGACATGAACACTGAAGCTTTCTTT.

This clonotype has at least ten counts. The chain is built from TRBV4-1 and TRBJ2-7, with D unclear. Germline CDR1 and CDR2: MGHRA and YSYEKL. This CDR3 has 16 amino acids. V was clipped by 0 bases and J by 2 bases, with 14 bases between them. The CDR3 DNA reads TGCGCCAGCAGCCAAGATCGGGCCGGGTCCCCCTACGAGCAGTACTTC. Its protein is CASSQDRAGSPYEQYF.

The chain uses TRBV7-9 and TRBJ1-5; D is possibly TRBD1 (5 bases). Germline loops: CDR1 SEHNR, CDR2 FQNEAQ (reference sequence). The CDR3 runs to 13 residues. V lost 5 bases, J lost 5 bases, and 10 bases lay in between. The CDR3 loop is CASSPQGDQPQHF. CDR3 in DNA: TGTGCCAGCAGCCCCCAGGGAGATCAGCCCCAGCATTTT.

This CDR3 is CASSDLDPGKDNYGYTF. The CDR3 DNA sequence: TGCGCCAGCAGTGATCTGGACCCAGGGAAGGACAACTATGGCTACACCTTC. V usage is TRBV10-1 and J usage is TRBJ1-2; the D gene is possibly TRBD1 (5 bases). Trimming pared 3 bases from V and 2 bases from J, leaving 19 bases between. The CDR3 spans 17 residues. Germline V gene sequence: CDR1 WNHNN, CDR2 SYGVQD (reference sequence).

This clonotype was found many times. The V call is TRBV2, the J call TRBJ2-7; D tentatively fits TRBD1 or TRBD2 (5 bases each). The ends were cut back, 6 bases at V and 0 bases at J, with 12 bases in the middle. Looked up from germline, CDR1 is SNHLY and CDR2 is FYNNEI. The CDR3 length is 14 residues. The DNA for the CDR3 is TGTGCCAGCAGAGAGGGGCTTGCCTCCTACGAGCAGTACTTC. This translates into CASREGLASYEQYF. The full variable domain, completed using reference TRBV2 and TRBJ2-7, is EPEVTQTPSHQVTQMGQEVILRCVPISNHLYFYWYRQILGQKVEFLVSFYNNEISEKSEIFDDQFSVERPDGSNFTLKIRSTKLEDSAMYFCASREGLASYEQYFGPGTRLTVT.

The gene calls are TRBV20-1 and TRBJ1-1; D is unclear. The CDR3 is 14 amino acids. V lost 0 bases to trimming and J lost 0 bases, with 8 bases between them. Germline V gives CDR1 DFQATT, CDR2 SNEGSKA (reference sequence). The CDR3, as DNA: TGCAGTGCTAGAGACCGGCTCATGAACACTGAAGCTTTCTTT. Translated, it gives CSARDRLMNTEAFF.

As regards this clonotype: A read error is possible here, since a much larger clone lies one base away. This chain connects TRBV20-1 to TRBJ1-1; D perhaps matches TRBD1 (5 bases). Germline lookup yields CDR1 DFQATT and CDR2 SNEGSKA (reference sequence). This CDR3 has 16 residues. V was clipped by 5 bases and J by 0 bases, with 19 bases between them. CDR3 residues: CSAQGIMAGMNTEAFF. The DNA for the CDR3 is TGCAGTGCTCAAGGCATAATGGCAGGGATGAACACTGAAGCTTTCTTT.

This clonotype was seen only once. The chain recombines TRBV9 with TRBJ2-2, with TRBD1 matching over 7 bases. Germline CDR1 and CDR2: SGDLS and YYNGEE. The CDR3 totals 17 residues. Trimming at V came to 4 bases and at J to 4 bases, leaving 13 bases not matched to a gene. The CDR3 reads CASSPRDSSRFTGELFF. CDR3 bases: TGTGCCAGCAGCCCCCGGGACAGTAGCCGGTTCACCGGGGAGCTGTTTTTT.

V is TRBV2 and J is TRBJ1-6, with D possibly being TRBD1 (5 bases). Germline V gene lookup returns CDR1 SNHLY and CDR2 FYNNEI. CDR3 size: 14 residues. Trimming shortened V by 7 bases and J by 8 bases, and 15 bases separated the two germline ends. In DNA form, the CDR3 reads TGTGCCAGCACGGCCGGACATTTTGATTCACCCCTCCACTTT. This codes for CASTAGHFDSPLHF.

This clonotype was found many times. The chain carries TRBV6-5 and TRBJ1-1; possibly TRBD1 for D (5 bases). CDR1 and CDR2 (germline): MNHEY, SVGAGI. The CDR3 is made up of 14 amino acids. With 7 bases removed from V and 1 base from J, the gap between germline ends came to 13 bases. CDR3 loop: CASIAGGRNTEAFF. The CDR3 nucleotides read TGTGCCAGCATAGCGGGGGGAAGGAACACTGAAGCTTTCTTT.

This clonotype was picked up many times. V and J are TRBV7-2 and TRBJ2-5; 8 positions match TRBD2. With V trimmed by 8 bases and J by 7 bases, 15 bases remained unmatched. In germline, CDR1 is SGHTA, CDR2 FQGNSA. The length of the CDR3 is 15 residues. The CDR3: CASAPPGGGRGTQYF. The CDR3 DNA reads TGTGCCAGCGCTCCCCCGGGGGGGGGGCGTGGGACCCAGTACTTC.

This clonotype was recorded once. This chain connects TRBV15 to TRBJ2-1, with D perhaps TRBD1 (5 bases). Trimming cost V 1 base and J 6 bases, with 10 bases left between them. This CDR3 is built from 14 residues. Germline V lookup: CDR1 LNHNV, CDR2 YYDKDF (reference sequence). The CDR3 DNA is TGTGCCACCAGCAGAGCTACAGGCTCCAATGAGCAGTTCTTC. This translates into CATSRATGSNEQFF.

The CDR3 loop reads CATRSYEQYF. DNA of the CDR3: TGTGCCACCAGGAGTTACGAGCAGTACTTC. The chain has TRBV7-9 and TRBJ2-7, with D hard to call. Trimming removed 10 bases from V and 4 bases from J, with 8 bases in between. This CDR3 region has 10 residues. Germline assignment: CDR1 SEHNR and CDR2 FQNEAQ (reference sequence).

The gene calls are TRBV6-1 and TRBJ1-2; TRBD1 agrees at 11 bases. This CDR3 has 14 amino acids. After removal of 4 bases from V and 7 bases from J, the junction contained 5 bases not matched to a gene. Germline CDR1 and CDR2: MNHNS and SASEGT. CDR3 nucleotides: TGTGCCAGCAGTGCGGGACAGGGGGTGGCTGGCTACACCTTC. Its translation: CASSAGQGVAGYTF.